One sample yielded the 30 T cell receptor beta chains listed below, sequenced in a study of blood T cell repertoires in COVID-19. Data came from immunoSEQ multiplex PCR; TCRdb stores just in-frame clones and leaves some out. The profile shows roughly 390,000 clones, more than 70% of them singletons. What was sequenced was peripheral blood. Source of these receptors: a woman in her thirties with COVID-19, enrolled during active disease.

The CDR3 DNA follows: TGTGCCAGCAGCTTAGTCGGCGGGAGGGCTGGTGAGCAGTTCTTC. This sequence encodes CASSLVGGRAGEQFF. The rearrangement joins TRBV7-9 to TRBJ2-1, with 9 nucleotides matching TRBD2. The CDR3 has 15 amino acids. V shed 1 base, J shed 9 bases, and the junction held 7 bases outside the gene matches. The V gene's germline CDR1 is SEHNR and CDR2 FQNEAQ (reference sequence). Full variable domain (remainder filled in from reference TRBV7-9 and TRBJ2-1): DTGVSQNPRHKITKRGQNVTFRCDPISEHNRLYWYRQTLGQGPEFLTYFQNEAQLEKSRLLSDRFSAERPKGSFSTLEIQRTEQGDSAMYLCASSLVGGRAGEQFFGPGTRLTVL.

This rearrangement joins TRBV4-1 to TRBJ2-5, with 7 positions matching TRBD2. The CDR3 loop spans 16 amino acids. J lost 5 bases, V lost 6 bases, and 15 bases had no gene match. Germline CDR1 and CDR2: MGHRA and YSYEKL. The CDR3 bases are TGCGCCAGCAGTGAAGGGGCCAAGACTAGCCGGGAGACCCAGTACTTC. As protein: CASSEGAKTSRETQYF.

The J gene is TRBJ2-7, the V gene TRBV3-1 (or the pseudogene TRBV3-2), with D unresolved. Germline CDR1 is LGHDT and CDR2 is YNNKEL (reference sequence). The ends were cut back, 4 bases at V and 5 bases at J, with 6 bases in the middle. This CDR3 spans 11 amino acids. CDR3 in DNA: TGTGCCAGCAGCCGTCAGAACGAGCAGTACTTC. Encoded protein: CASSRQNEQYF.

The rearrangement joins TRBV2 to TRBJ2-1; TRBD2 might be the D (5 bases). The CDR3 has 14 amino acids. V lost 2 bases and J lost 8, with 13 bases in between. CDR1 and CDR2 from the germline V gene are SNHLY and FYNNEI. The CDR3 protein is CASSEPGRADEQFF. The CDR3 nucleotides read TGTGCCAGCAGTGAACCGGGAAGGGCGGATGAGCAGTTCTTC.

The V and J genes are TRBV5-1 and TRBJ2-2; TRBD2 is a possible D gene (6 bases). The germline V and J ends were trimmed by 4 bases and 3 bases, with 16 bases remaining between them. CDR3 length: 16 residues. Germline assignment: CDR1 SGHRS and CDR2 YFSETQ. CDR3 nucleotides: TGCGCCAGCAGCCTGTTGCGGGGCGACGACACCGGGGAGCTGTTTTTT. Translation gives CASSLLRGDDTGELFF.

The genes are TRBV4-2 and TRBJ2-2, with 7 bases matching TRBD1. CDR1 and CDR2 (germline): LGHNA, YNFKEQ. The V gene end was trimmed by 2 bases and the J gene end by 3 bases; junction bases not matched to a gene: 6. The CDR3 is made up of 16 amino acids. DNA of the CDR3: TGTGCCAGCAGCCAACTGACAGGGATGGACACCGGGGAGCTGTTTTTT. This encodes CASSQLTGMDTGELFF.

This chain uses TRBV13 with TRBJ2-1; 7 nucleotides match TRBD2. Germline V lookup: CDR1 PRHDT, CDR2 FYEKMQ (reference sequence). V was clipped by 1 base and J by 1 base; unmatched bases: 13. This CDR3 is 19 amino acids long. The CDR3 loop reads CASSLEASGGGGSYNEQFF. CDR3 DNA sequence: TGTGCCAGCAGCTTAGAGGCTAGCGGTGGTGGTGGGTCCTACAATGAGCAGTTCTTC.

The chain employs TRBV4-1 and TRBJ2-2; D ambiguous. The ends were cut back, 4 bases at V and 1 base at J, with 7 bases in the middle. The germline CDR1 and CDR2 sequences are MGHRA and YSYEKL. CDR3 length: 14 residues. In DNA, the CDR3 is TGCGCCAGCAGCCCATACAGGAACACCGGGGAGCTGTTTTTT. Translated, it gives CASSPYRNTGELFF.

The J gene is TRBJ2-1, the V gene TRBV5-1; a possible D gene is TRBD1 (5 bases). The CDR3 is made up of 13 amino acids. Trimming removed 0 bases at V and 5 bases at J, with 6 bases between. Germline-derived CDR1 and CDR2 are SGHRS and YFSETQ. The CDR3 is CASSLEGNNEQFF. The CDR3, as DNA: TGCGCCAGCAGCTTGGAGGGGAACAATGAGCAGTTCTTC.

This chain uses TRBV28 with TRBJ1-6, with D hard to call. Looked up from germline, CDR1 is MDHEN and CDR2 is SYDVKM. Trimming stripped 3 bases from V and 7 bases from J, with 10 bases between. There are 14 residues in the CDR3. The CDR3: CASSLETRNSPLHF. The CDR3 DNA reads TGTGCCAGCAGTTTGGAGACCCGCAATTCACCCCTCCACTTT.

The rearrangement joins TRBV5-1 to TRBJ1-6; D is uncertain. The CDR3 totals 15 residues. V was pared by 0 bases and J by 5 bases, with 9 bases between. CDR1 is SGHRS, CDR2 YFSETQ, per germline. CDR3 loop: CASSLAALDNSPLHF. CDR3 nucleotide sequence: TGCGCCAGCAGCTTGGCCGCACTGGATAATTCACCCCTCCACTTT.

The chain carries TRBV7-9 and TRBJ1-2, with 8 bases that match TRBD1. Trimming removed 4 bases from V and 6 bases from J; junction bases left unmatched: 7. The CDR3 is 14 amino acids. Per the germline V gene, CDR1 is SEHNR and CDR2 is FQNEAQ (reference sequence). Here the CDR3 reads CASSSKGQDDGYTF. Written as DNA, the CDR3 is TGTGCCAGCAGCTCTAAGGGACAGGATGATGGCTACACCTTC.

The chain is built from TRBV7-3 and TRBJ2-1; D is unresolved. The germline V gene has CDR1 SGHTA and CDR2 FQGTGA. CDR3 size: 14 residues. Trimming removed 5 bases from V and 6 bases from J, with 14 bases in between. The CDR3: CASSPSPTRNEQFF. The CDR3 region has the DNA TGTGCCAGCAGCCCCAGTCCCACCCGCAATGAGCAGTTCTTC.

The V gene is TRBV4-3, the J gene TRBJ2-7; D gene uncertain. The CDR3 totals 16 residues. CDR1 and CDR2 from the germline V gene are LGHNA and YSLEER. V was trimmed by 2 bases and J by 2 bases, leaving 16 bases between them. For the CDR3, the DNA is TGCGCCAGCAGCCAAAAGTCTTTCGCGTACGCCTACGAGCAGTACTTC. Its translation: CASSQKSFAYAYEQYF.

This clone was seen once. The V gene is TRBV11-2, the J gene TRBJ2-1, with TRBD1 matching 8 bases. The CDR3 is 13 amino acids. With V trimmed by 5 bases and J by 6 bases, 3 bases remained unmatched. From germline, CDR1 is SGHAT and CDR2 FQNNGV. CDR3 in amino acids: CASSPDRVNEQFF. The CDR3 nucleotides are TGTGCCAGCAGCCCGGACAGGGTCAATGAGCAGTTCTTC.

This clone was seen only a few times. V gene TRBV10-3 combines with J gene TRBJ1-6; 12 positions agree with TRBD1. The V and J ends lost 7 bases and 8 bases, in that order; junction bases with no gene match: 12. CDR1 and CDR2 from the germline V gene are ENHRY and SYGVKD. This CDR3 region has 17 residues. CDR3 bases: TGTGCCATCAAACGCGGGACAGGGGGCGCGGGCGATTCACCCCTCCACTTT. It encodes CAIKRGTGGAGDSPLHF.

The gene calls are TRBV19 and TRBJ1-2, with 9 bases matching TRBD1. V was pared by 5 bases and J by 6 bases, with 4 bases of the junction left unmatched. The CDR3 sequence is 13 residues long. Germline V lookup: CDR1 LNHDA, CDR2 SQIVND (reference sequence). In nucleotides, the CDR3 is TGTGCCAGTAGTTTCCGGGACAGGGATGGCTACACCTTC. Its translation is CASSFRDRDGYTF.

A few counts support this clone. The rearrangement uses TRBV19 and TRBJ2-6; 11 positions agree with TRBD1. The germline V gene has CDR1 LNHDA and CDR2 SQIVND (reference sequence). The CDR3 has 18 residues. The V segment lost 4 bases and the J segment 3 bases; nucleotides outside the gene matches: 8. CDR3 sequence: CASSTMDRGHSGANVLTF. The CDR3 region has the DNA TGTGCCAGTAGTACAATGGACAGGGGGCATAGTGGGGCCAACGTCCTGACTTTC.

The table lists this clone with a count of one. V and J are TRBV19 and TRBJ2-1, with 8 bases matching TRBD1. CDR1 LNHDA and CDR2 SQIVND come from the germline V gene (reference sequence). The CDR3 length is 15 residues. J gave up 0 bases and V 5 bases, and 3 bases lay outside the gene matches. DNA of the CDR3: TGTGCCAGTAGTGCGGACAGGGACTCCTACAATGAGCAGTTCTTC. It codes for CASSADRDSYNEQFF. Full variable domain (outside the CDR3, taken from reference TRBV19 and TRBJ2-1): DGGITQSPKYLFRKEGQNVTLSCEQNLNHDAMYWYRQDPGQGLRLIYYSQIVNDFQKGDIAEGYSVSREKKESFPLTVTSAQKNPTAFYLCASSADRDSYNEQFFGPGTRLTVL.

This chain uses TRBV2 with TRBJ2-1, with 12 bases identical to TRBD2. V lost 6 bases, J lost 4 bases, and 4 bases stayed unmatched. The germline V gene encodes CDR1 SNHLY and CDR2 FYNNEI. The CDR3 covers 15 residues. The CDR3 DNA reads as TGTGCCAGCAGCGGGACTAGCGGGTTGTACAATGAGCAGTTCTTC. This codes for CASSGTSGLYNEQFF.

The rearrangement uses TRBV30 and TRBJ1-4; 7 bases line up with TRBD1. Germline V CDR1 and CDR2: GTSNPN, SVGIG (reference sequence). With 8 bases clipped from V and 4 bases from J, the junction kept 10 bases outside the gene matches. CDR3 length equals 14 residues. CDR3 nucleotides: TGTGCCGGGTCGCCGGGACAGTTTAATGAAAAACTGTTTTTT. It specifies CAGSPGQFNEKLFF.

The chain joins TRBV6-6 to TRBJ1-5; TRBD1 is a possible D gene (6 bases). Trimming removed 1 base at V and 7 bases at J, with 8 bases between. The CDR3 extends over 13 amino acids. Germline CDR1 MNHNY, CDR2 SVGAGI (reference sequence). CDR3 sequence (DNA): TGTGCCAGCAGTTACTTGGACAGACAGCCCCAGCATTTT. The encoded protein is CASSYLDRQPQHF.

This clone was found once. The rearrangement uses TRBV30 and TRBJ1-5, with TRBD1 matching 8 bases. The CDR3 covers 15 residues. J gave up 2 bases and V 2 bases, and 5 bases lay outside the gene matches. The germline V gene encodes CDR1 GTSNPN and CDR2 SVGIG (reference sequence). CDR3 sequence (DNA): TGTGCCTGGAGTACATCGGGACAGGGCAATCAGCCCCAGCATTTT. Amino acids: CAWSTSGQGNQPQHF.

Only one count was recorded for this clone. The chain joins TRBV30 to TRBJ1-2; 11 bases align to TRBD1. Germline trimming cut 4 bases from V and 5 bases from J; bases unmatched to any gene: 6. This CDR3 has 14 amino acids. Germline V gives CDR1 GTSNPN, CDR2 SVGIG (reference sequence). The DNA for the CDR3 is TGTGCCTGGAACCCGGACAGGGGGCTGTATGGCTACACCTTC. It encodes CAWNPDRGLYGYTF.

The chain recombines TRBV2 with TRBJ1-4; 12 bases agree with TRBD1. Trimming took 7 bases from V and 3 from J; bases not matched to a gene: 12. Per germline, CDR1 SNHLY and CDR2 FYNNEI. This CDR3 is 18 amino acids long. The CDR3 bases are TGTGCCAGCAATAGGGGACAGGGGGCCCAAAGTTCTAATGAAAAACTGTTTTTT. Its protein is CASNRGQGAQSSNEKLFF.

This clone was observed a single time. This chain uses TRBV24-1 with TRBJ2-4; no reliable D call. The V end lost 1 base, the J end lost 13 bases, and 13 bases lay between the germline ends. Per germline, CDR1 KGHDR and CDR2 SFDVKD. The CDR3 runs to 13 residues. In DNA form, the CDR3 reads TGTGCCACCAGTGATTTATCGGGTTTCGGGCAGTACTTC. It specifies CATSDLSGFGQYF.

The V call is TRBV19, the J call TRBJ2-5; 8 bases agree with TRBD1. The CDR3 contains 15 residues. V lost 3 bases and J lost 7; bases outside the gene matches: 10. Germline V gene sequence: CDR1 LNHDA, CDR2 SQIVND (reference sequence). The CDR3 loop reads CASSIGQGRGGTQYF. CDR3 DNA: TGTGCCAGTAGTATCGGACAGGGACGAGGGGGGACCCAGTACTTC.

The chain is built from TRBV5-6 and TRBJ1-5; D is perhaps TRBD1 (5 bases). Germline V gene lookup returns CDR1 SGHDT and CDR2 YYEEEE. V lost 3 bases, J lost 0 bases, and 13 bases lay in between. The CDR3 spans 16 residues. The CDR3 reads CASSSQEFYSNQPQHF. The CDR3 DNA sequence: TGTGCCAGCAGCTCACAGGAGTTCTATAGCAATCAGCCCCAGCATTTT.

V usage is TRBV7-6 and J usage is TRBJ2-5; TRBD2 might be the D (5 bases). CDR1 and CDR2 from the germline V gene are SGHVS and FNYEAQ. The V end lost 1 base, the J end lost 4 bases, and 19 bases lay between the germline ends. This CDR3 contains 17 residues. Written as DNA, the CDR3 is TGTGCCAGCAGCTTAGTCCCAGACTACCTCGGCGGAGAGACCCAGTACTTC. Translated: CASSLVPDYLGGETQYF.

V gene TRBV9 combines with J gene TRBJ2-1; TRBD2 matches 10 bases. The length of the CDR3 is 15 residues. Trimming at V came to 3 bases and at J to 6 bases, leaving 6 bases not matched to a gene. Germline CDR1 and CDR2: SGDLS and YYNGEE. This CDR3 is CASSDTSGIFNEQFF. As DNA, the CDR3 is TGTGCCAGCAGCGATACTAGCGGGATTTTCAATGAGCAGTTCTTC. The whole variable domain, remainder taken from reference TRBV9 and TRBJ2-1, is DSGVTQTPKHLITATGQRVTLRCSPRSGDLSVYWYQQSLDQGLQFLIQYYNGEERAKGNILERFSAQQFPDLHSELNLSSLELGDSALYFCASSDTSGIFNEQFFGPGTRLTVL.